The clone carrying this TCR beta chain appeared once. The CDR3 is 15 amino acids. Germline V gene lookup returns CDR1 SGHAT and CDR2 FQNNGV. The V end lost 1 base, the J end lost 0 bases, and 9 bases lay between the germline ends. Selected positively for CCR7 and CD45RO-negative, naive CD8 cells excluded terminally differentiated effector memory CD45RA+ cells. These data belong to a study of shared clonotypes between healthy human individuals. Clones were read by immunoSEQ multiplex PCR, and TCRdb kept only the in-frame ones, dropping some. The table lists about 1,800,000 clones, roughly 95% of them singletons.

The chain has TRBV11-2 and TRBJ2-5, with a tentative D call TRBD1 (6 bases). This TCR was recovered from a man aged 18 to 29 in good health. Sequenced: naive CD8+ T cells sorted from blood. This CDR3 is CASSLVYRDQETQYF. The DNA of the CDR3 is TGTGCCAGCAGCTTAGTCTACAGGGACCAAGAGACCCAGTACTTC.